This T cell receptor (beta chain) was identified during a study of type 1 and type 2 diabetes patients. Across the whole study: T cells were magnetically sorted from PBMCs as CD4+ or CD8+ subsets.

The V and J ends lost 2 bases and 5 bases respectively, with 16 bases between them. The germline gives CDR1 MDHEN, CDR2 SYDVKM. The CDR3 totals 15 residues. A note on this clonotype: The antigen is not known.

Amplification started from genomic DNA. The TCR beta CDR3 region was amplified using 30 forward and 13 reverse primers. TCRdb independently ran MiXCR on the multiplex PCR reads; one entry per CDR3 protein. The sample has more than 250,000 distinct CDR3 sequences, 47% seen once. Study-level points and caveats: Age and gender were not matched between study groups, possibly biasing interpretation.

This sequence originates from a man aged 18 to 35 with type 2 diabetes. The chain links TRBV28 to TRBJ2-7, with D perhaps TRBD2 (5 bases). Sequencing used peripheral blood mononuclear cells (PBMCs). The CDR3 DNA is TGTGCCAGCAGTTTAATTTTAGTAGCGACCCACGAGCAGTACTTC. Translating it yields CASSLILVATHEQYF. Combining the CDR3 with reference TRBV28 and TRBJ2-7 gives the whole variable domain DVKVTQSSRYLVKRTGEKVFLECVQDMDHENMFWYRQDPGLGLRLIYFSYDVKMKEKGDIPEGYSVSREKKERFSLILESASTNQTSMYLCASSLILVATHEQYFGPGTRLTVT.